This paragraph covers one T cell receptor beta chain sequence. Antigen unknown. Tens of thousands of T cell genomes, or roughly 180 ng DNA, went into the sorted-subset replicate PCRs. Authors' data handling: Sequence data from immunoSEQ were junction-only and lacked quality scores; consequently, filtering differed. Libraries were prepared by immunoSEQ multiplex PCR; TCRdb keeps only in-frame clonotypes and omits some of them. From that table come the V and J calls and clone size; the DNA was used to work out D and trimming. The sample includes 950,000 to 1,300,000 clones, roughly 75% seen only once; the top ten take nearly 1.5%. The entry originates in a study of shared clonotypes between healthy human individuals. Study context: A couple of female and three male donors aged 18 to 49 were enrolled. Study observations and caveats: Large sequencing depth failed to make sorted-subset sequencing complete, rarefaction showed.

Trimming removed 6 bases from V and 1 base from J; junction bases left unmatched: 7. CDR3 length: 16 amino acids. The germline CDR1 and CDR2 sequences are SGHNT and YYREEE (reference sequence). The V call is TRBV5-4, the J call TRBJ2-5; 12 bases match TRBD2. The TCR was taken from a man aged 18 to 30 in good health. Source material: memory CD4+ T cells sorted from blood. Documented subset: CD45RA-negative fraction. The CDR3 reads CASTSGLAGTQETQYF. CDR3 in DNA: TGTGCCAGCACCTCGGGACTAGCGGGCACCCAAGAGACCCAGTACTTC. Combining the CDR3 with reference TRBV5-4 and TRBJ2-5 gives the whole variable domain ETGVTQSPTHLIKTRGQQVTLRCSSQSGHNTVSWYQQALGQGPQFIFQYYREEENGRGNFPPRFSGLQFPNYSSELNVNALELDDSALYLCASTSGLAGTQETQYFGPGTRLLVL.